This entry lists 20 T cell receptor beta chains sequenced from one sample in a study of T cells after yellow fever vaccination. MiXCR was run by TCRdb on the 5' RACE reads, yielding one entry per CDR3 protein. The profile covers roughly 500,000 distinct CDR3 sequences, with about 19% appearing a single time and roughly an eighth taken by the ten largest. The sample consisted of PBMCs, taken 15 days after the yellow fever booster vaccination. These receptors all come from a man younger than 40 who received the YFV17D yellow fever vaccine.

The chain employs TRBV23-1 and TRBJ2-5; weak D call: TRBD1 (5 bases). TRBV23-1 is flagged as an ORF with uncertain function. The CDR3 is 14 residues long. Trimming shortened V by 8 bases and J by 4 bases, and 17 bases separated the two germline ends. The CDR3 DNA reads as TGCGCCAGCGGCAAGTCTAGAAGGGGAGAGACCCAGTACTTC. It is translated as CASGKSRRGETQYF.

This clonotype was picked up a small number of times. This chain links TRBV6-2 or TRBV6-3 with TRBJ2-1; D remains ambiguous. V shed 1 base and J shed 0 bases, with 4 bases lying between them. This CDR3 has 14 amino acids. CDR1 MNHEY and CDR2 SVGEGT come from the germline V gene. In nucleotides, the CDR3 is TGTGCCAGCAGTTACTTAAGCTCCTACAATGAGCAGTTCTTC. Protein sequence: CASSYLSSYNEQFF.

The gene calls are TRBV7-9 and TRBJ2-1; a possible D gene is TRBD2 (6 bases). The CDR3 has 15 residues. Germline CDR1 SEHNR, CDR2 FQNEAQ (reference sequence). Trimming took 5 bases from V and 10 from J, leaving 21 bases between them. CDR3 DNA sequence: TGTGCCAGCAGCCCTACCTCTGAGCGGGTTGGGGAGCAGTTCTTC. Its translation: CASSPTSERVGEQFF.

The V gene is TRBV4-3, the J gene TRBJ2-1; D not certain. Germline V CDR1 and CDR2: LGHNA, YSLEER. This CDR3 comprises 17 residues. The V gene lost 4 bases and the J gene lost 5 bases, with 21 bases spanning the gap. The CDR3 region has the DNA TGCGCCAGCAGCCCCGCTTCCGGTCTAGGTTATGACAATGAGCAGTTCTTC. Translation: CASSPASGLGYDNEQFF.

The chain joins TRBV15 to TRBJ1-1; 8 bases are shared with TRBD1. The trim removed 4 bases at V and 0 bases at J, leaving 7 bases unmatched. The CDR3 extends over 16 amino acids. CDR1 and CDR2 from the germline V gene are LNHNV and YYDKDF (reference sequence). The CDR3 sequence: CATSKQGVRMNTEAFF. As DNA, the CDR3 is TGTGCCACCAGCAAACAGGGGGTGCGTATGAACACTGAAGCTTTCTTT.

This clonotype was counted a few times. The chain is built from TRBV20-1 and TRBJ2-1; 14 bases agree with TRBD2. CDR3 length equals 15 residues. The germline gives CDR1 DFQATT, CDR2 SNEGSKA (reference sequence). With V trimmed by 1 base and J by 5 bases, 1 base remained unmatched. CDR3 bases: TGCAGTGCTAGAGCGGGACTAGCGGGAGACAATGAGCAGTTCTTC. The encoded protein is CSARAGLAGDNEQFF.

This clonotype was picked up a small number of times. V and J are TRBV7-2 and TRBJ2-5; D assignment may be TRBD1 or TRBD2 (7 bases each). CDR1 and CDR2 (germline): SGHTA, FQGNSA. V shed 5 bases and J shed 3 bases, with 13 bases lying between them. The CDR3 length is 14 residues. CDR3 amino acids: CASSQGGAEETQYF. The CDR3 bases are TGTGCCAGCAGCCAGGGGGGGGCGGAAGAGACCCAGTACTTC.

The J gene is TRBJ1-5, the V gene TRBV20-1, with a tentative D call TRBD1 (6 bases). CDR3 length: 14 residues. The V end lost 3 bases, the J end lost 5 bases, and 14 bases lay between the germline ends. Germline lookup yields CDR1 DFQATT and CDR2 SNEGSKA (reference sequence). CDR3 residues: CSARPGASDQPQHF. Here the CDR3 DNA reads TGCAGTGCTAGGCCGGGGGCGTCTGATCAGCCCCAGCATTTT.

This clonotype has a handful of counts. This chain uses TRBV5-4 with TRBJ2-6, with unresolved D. Trimming pared 2 bases from V and 0 bases from J, leaving 9 bases between. This CDR3 comprises 16 residues. CDR1 is SGHNT and CDR2 is YYREEE in the germline V gene (reference sequence). The CDR3 region is CASSFPSSSGANVLTF. CDR3 nucleotides: TGTGCCAGCAGCTTCCCTTCCAGCTCTGGGGCCAACGTCCTGACTTTC.

In this sample, this clonotype turned up a few times. CDR3 amino acids: CASRRSRENEQFF. CDR3 DNA sequence: TGTGCCAGCAGGCGTAGTCGGGAAAATGAGCAGTTCTTC. The rearrangement uses TRBV12-3 or TRBV12-4 and TRBJ2-1; the D gene is possibly TRBD2 (5 bases). The CDR3 has 13 amino acids. Trimming removed 6 bases from V and 7 bases from J, with 13 bases in between.

This clonotype was recorded a few times. V is TRBV20-1 and J is TRBJ2-3; perhaps D is TRBD1 or TRBD2 (5 bases each). V lost 6 bases and J 1 base, leaving 8 bases between the germline ends. Germline V CDR1 and CDR2: DFQATT, SNEGSKA (reference sequence). This CDR3 comprises 12 residues. As DNA, the CDR3 is TGCAGTGCGGGGCGGGGCACAGATACGCAGTATTTT. Amino acids: CSAGRGTDTQYF.

V is TRBV11-2 and J is TRBJ2-1, with 8 bases that match TRBD1. V shed 1 base and J 5 bases; nucleotides not matched to a gene: 4. The CDR3 sequence is 15 residues long. Germline V gives CDR1 SGHAT, CDR2 FQNNGV. The CDR3 DNA reads as TGTGCCAGCAGCTTAGGACCAGGGGGCCACAATGAGCAGTTCTTC. This codes for CASSLGPGGHNEQFF.

This clonotype was observed many times. The V and J genes are TRBV6-2 or TRBV6-3 and TRBJ1-2, with D uncertain. CDR1 is MNHEY, CDR2 SVGEGT, per germline. The germline V and J ends were trimmed by 3 bases and 6 bases, with 14 bases remaining between them. The CDR3 is 14 residues long. The CDR3 coding sequence is TGTGCCAGCAGTTATGGCCCCCGGACGGATGGCTACACCTTC. Translating it yields CASSYGPRTDGYTF.

The table lists this clonotype with a few counts. The rearrangement links TRBV5-1 to TRBJ2-7; 9 bases fit TRBD1. The germline gives CDR1 SGHRS, CDR2 YFSETQ. Trimming at V came to 3 bases and at J to 4 bases, leaving 8 bases not matched to a gene. The CDR3 contains 15 residues. CDR3 sequence: CASSWSGQGSYEQYF. For the CDR3, the DNA is TGCGCCAGCAGCTGGTCAGGACAGGGGAGTTACGAGCAGTACTTC.

This clonotype occurred a few times. The rearrangement links TRBV14 to TRBJ2-3; D is uncertain. The V end was cut by 1 base, the J end by 5 bases, with 19 bases between. Germline CDR1 and CDR2: SGHDN and FVKESK. CDR3 length: 17 residues. The CDR3 nucleotides are TGTGCCAGCAGCCAAGTCTTCAATGGGTTTTCGCAAGATACGCAGTATTTT. Amino acid sequence: CASSQVFNGFSQDTQYF.

This chain connects TRBV4-2 to TRBJ2-4; the D is unclear. The CDR3 extends over 11 amino acids. Germline V gene lookup returns CDR1 LGHNA and CDR2 YNFKEQ. The V and J ends lost 5 bases and 5 bases respectively, with 4 bases between them. As DNA, the CDR3 is TGTGCCAGCAGCACGGAAAACATTCAGTACTTC. This sequence encodes CASSTENIQYF.

This clonotype was detected a few times. This chain connects TRBV18 to TRBJ2-3; 9 nucleotides line up with TRBD2. CDR1 and CDR2 from the germline V gene are KGHSH and LQKENI. CDR3 length: 16 amino acids. The J segment lost 1 base and the V segment lost 1 base, leaving 3 bases of the junction unmatched. The CDR3 loop is CASSPLPSGGTDTQYF. The CDR3 DNA reads as TGTGCCAGCTCACCACTTCCTAGCGGGGGCACAGATACGCAGTATTTT. Supplemented by reference TRBV18 and TRBJ2-3, the full variable domain reads NAGVMQNPRHLVRRRGQEARLRCSPMKGHSHVYWYRQLPEEGLKFMVYLQKENIIDESGMPKERFSAEFPKEGPSILRIQQVVRGDSAAYFCASSPLPSGGTDTQYFGPGTRLTVL.

This clonotype was counted between two and nine times. The J gene is TRBJ2-7, the V gene TRBV11-2; 14 nucleotides line up with TRBD2. The CDR3 contains 19 residues. The junction had 12 bases not matched to a gene; V was cut back by 2 bases and J by 3 bases. CDR1 SGHAT and CDR2 FQNNGV come from the germline V gene. CDR3 residues: CASSLWRLAGGPLNYEQYF. The CDR3 region has the DNA TGTGCCAGCAGCTTATGGAGACTAGCGGGAGGGCCGTTAAACTACGAGCAGTACTTC.

The V gene is TRBV11-2, the J gene TRBJ2-1; D remains unclear. CDR1 and CDR2 (germline): SGHAT, FQNNGV. Trimming cost V 4 bases and J 1 base, with 14 bases left between them. There are 16 residues in the CDR3. The CDR3 loop is CASSSTLDQSYNEQFF. CDR3 nucleotides: TGTGCCAGCAGCTCCACTCTGGACCAGTCCTACAATGAGCAGTTCTTC.

This clonotype was detected only a few times. V usage is TRBV7-7 and J usage is TRBJ1-4; D is uncertain. V lost 5 bases to trimming and J lost 8 bases, with 12 bases between them. There are 13 residues in the CDR3. Germline V gene data show CDR1 as SSHAT and CDR2 as FNYEAQ (reference sequence). CDR3 coding DNA: TGTGCCAGCAGCCCTGGGCCCCGGGAAAAACTGTTTTTT. Protein sequence: CASSPGPREKLFF.